This TCR beta chain appears in the sequencing data of a study of T-cell memory formation after mild COVID-19. TCRdb passed the 5' RACE reads through MiXCR, listing each CDR3 protein once. The data contain 150,000 to 200,000 distinct CDR3 sequences, 13% of them singletons. The germline V gene has CDR1 SQVTM and CDR2 ANQGSEA. This CDR3 spans 13 amino acids. The V end was cut by 7 bases, the J end by 4 bases, with 17 bases between. This receptor was taken from a man aged 18 to 30 who had mild COVID-19 (a few samples of this study predate the infection). Cell type and time point are not known. This chain links TRBV29-1 with TRBJ2-7, with D perhaps TRBD1 (6 bases). What was sequenced was PBMCs or a T cell subset sorted from them (not recorded which). CDR3 coding DNA: TGCAGCGCAGAGGTCGGCAGGGGTTACGAGCAGTACTTC. Amino acids: CSAEVGRGYEQYF.